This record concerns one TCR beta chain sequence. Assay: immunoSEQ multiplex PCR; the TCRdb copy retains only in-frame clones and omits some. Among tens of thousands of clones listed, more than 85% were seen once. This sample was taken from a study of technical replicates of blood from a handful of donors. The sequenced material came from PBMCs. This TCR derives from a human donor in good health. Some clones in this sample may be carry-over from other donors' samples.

DNA of the CDR3: TGTGCCAGCAGTGCCCTAGAATTGGATGAGCAGTTCTTC. This encodes CASSALELDEQFF. The J gene is TRBJ2-1, the V gene TRBV6-4; D is unclear. The CDR3 loop spans 13 amino acids. V was trimmed by 4 bases and J by 8 bases, leaving 12 bases between them. Germline CDR1 and CDR2: MRHNA and SNTAGT.